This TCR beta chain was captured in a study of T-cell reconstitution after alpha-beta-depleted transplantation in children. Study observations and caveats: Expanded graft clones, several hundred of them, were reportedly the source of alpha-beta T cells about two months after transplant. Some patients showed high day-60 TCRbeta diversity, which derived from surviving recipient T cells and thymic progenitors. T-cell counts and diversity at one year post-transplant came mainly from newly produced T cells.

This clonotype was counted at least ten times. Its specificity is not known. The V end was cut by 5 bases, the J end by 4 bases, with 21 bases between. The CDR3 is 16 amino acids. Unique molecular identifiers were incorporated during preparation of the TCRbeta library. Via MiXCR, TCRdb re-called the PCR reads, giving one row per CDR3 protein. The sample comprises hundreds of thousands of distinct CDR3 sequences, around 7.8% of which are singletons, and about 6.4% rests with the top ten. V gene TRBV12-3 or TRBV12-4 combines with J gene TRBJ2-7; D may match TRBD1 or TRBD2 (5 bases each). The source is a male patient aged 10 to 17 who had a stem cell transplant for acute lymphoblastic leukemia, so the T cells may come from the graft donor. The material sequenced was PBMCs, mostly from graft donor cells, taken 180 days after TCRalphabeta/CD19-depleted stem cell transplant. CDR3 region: CASSPRGQGEGYEQYF. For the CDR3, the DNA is TGTGCCAGCAGTCCCAGAGGGCAGGGTGAGGGATACGAGCAGTACTTC.